Shown below are 18 T cell receptor beta chains from a single sample sequenced in a study of T cells in Graves' hyperthyroidism and ophthalmopathy. The investigators amplified TCR beta CDR3 regions from RNA transcripts. The TCR CDR3 first-round RT-PCR relied on the HTBI primer set. TCRdb re-derived calls from the multiplex PCR reads in MiXCR, one entry per CDR3 protein. The table records 600,000 to 850,000 distinct CDR3 sequences, 18% of them present only once. Input material: blood. The receptors were gathered from a woman aged 50 to 65 with Graves' hyperthyroidism that later progressed to Graves' ophthalmopathy.

This clonotype appeared a few times. V usage is TRBV3-1 and J usage is TRBJ1-2; weak D call: TRBD1 (5 bases). V was trimmed by 0 bases and J by 7 bases, leaving 15 bases between them. The CDR3 runs 15 residues. CDR1 and CDR2 from the germline V gene are LGHDT and YNNKEL (reference sequence). As DNA, the CDR3 is TGTGCCAGCAGCCAAGAGTGGGACGGACCGAGTGGCTACACCTTC. Translating it yields CASSQEWDGPSGYTF. The whole variable domain, filled in from reference TRBV3-1 and TRBJ1-2, reads DTAVSQTPKYLVTQMGNDKSIKCEQNLGHDTMYWYKQDSKKFLKIMFSYNNKELIINETVPNRFSPKSPDKAHLNLHINSLELGDSAVYFCASSQEWDGPSGYTFGSGTRLTVV.

J is TRBJ1-2 and V is TRBV5-6, with D uncertain. Germline V gene sequence: CDR1 SGHDT, CDR2 YYEEEE. V was shortened by 3 bases and J by 4 bases, with 13 bases between the two germline ends. This CDR3 spans 14 amino acids. CDR3 region: CASSSVKNPYGYTF. In nucleotides, the CDR3 is TGTGCCAGCAGCTCGGTCAAGAACCCCTATGGCTACACCTTC.

In its sample, this clonotype was seen a few times. The rearrangement links TRBV5-1 to TRBJ2-3; perhaps TRBD1 as D (7 bases). The CDR3 runs to 14 residues. V lost 5 bases and J lost 4, with 14 bases in between. CDR1 and CDR2 (germline): SGHRS, YFSETQ. The CDR3 DNA reads as TGCGCCAGCAGTGGAGGGGGCATGGCAGATACGCAGTATTTT. Encoded protein: CASSGGGMADTQYF.

J is TRBJ2-7 and V is TRBV19; 10 nucleotides line up with TRBD1. The V gene's germline CDR1 is LNHDA and CDR2 SQIVND (reference sequence). The CDR3 is 15 residues long. V gave up 6 bases and J gave up 3 bases; unmatched junction bases: 8. The CDR3 nucleotides read TGTGCCAGTAGAACCGGGACAGGGGAAAACTACGAGCAGTACTTC. The encoded protein is CASRTGTGENYEQYF.

The V call is TRBV5-1, the J call TRBJ2-1; maybe TRBD2 (6 bases). The germline V gene has CDR1 SGHRS and CDR2 YFSETQ. The CDR3 totals 14 residues. V was clipped by 5 bases and J by 6 bases, with 15 bases between them. The CDR3 nucleotides read TGCGCCAGCAGATACGGCGGAGGGGCCAATGAGCAGTTCTTC. Translation: CASRYGGGANEQFF.

This clonotype was found many times. The chain carries TRBV2 and TRBJ2-5, with D uncertain. V lost 5 bases to trimming and J lost 4 bases, with 8 bases between them. The CDR3 sequence is 12 residues long. Germline loops: CDR1 SNHLY, CDR2 FYNNEI. The CDR3 protein is CASSLERETQYF. DNA of the CDR3: TGTGCCAGCAGTTTAGAACGAGAGACCCAGTACTTC.

The chain combines TRBV6-1 with TRBJ2-1; 10 bases line up with TRBD1. Per the germline V gene, CDR1 is MNHNS and CDR2 is SASEGT. This CDR3 spans 16 amino acids. The J segment lost 2 bases and the V segment lost 2 bases, leaving 3 bases of the junction unmatched. The CDR3 loop is CASSERDRGTYNEQFF. The CDR3 DNA reads TGTGCCAGCAGTGAAAGGGACAGGGGAACCTACAATGAGCAGTTCTTC.

Only a few counts were recorded for this clonotype. CDR3 protein: CASSLNAPGPRVTEAFF. The CDR3 DNA sequence: TGTGCCAGCAGCTTAAATGCCCCGGGCCCTAGGGTAACTGAAGCTTTCTTT. The chain couples TRBV7-3 to TRBJ1-1; the D is unclear. Looked up from germline, CDR1 is SGHTA and CDR2 is FQGTGA. The CDR3 loop spans 17 amino acids. Trimming shortened V by 1 base and J by 5 bases, and 20 bases separated the two germline ends.

This clonotype came up a few times. The gene calls are TRBV20-1 and TRBJ1-1; D is unclear. The CDR3 runs to 12 residues. V lost 6 bases and J lost 8, with 16 bases in between. Germline values: CDR1 DFQATT, CDR2 SNEGSKA (reference sequence). CDR3 sequence reads: CSARTDFEEAFF. The CDR3 DNA is TGCAGTGCAAGGACTGATTTTGAAGAAGCTTTCTTT.

The chain has TRBV29-1 and TRBJ1-1, with unresolved D. This CDR3 has 12 residues. V lost 4 bases to trimming and J lost 3 bases, with 9 bases between them. CDR1 is SQVTM, CDR2 ANQGSEA, per germline. The CDR3 DNA reads as TGCAGCGTTGGCGAGATGGACACTGAAGCTTTCTTT. Translated: CSVGEMDTEAFF.

This clonotype was seen many times. The gene calls are TRBV2 and TRBJ1-1, with D tentatively TRBD1 (5 bases). This CDR3 has 15 amino acids. V lost 9 bases to trimming and J lost 3 bases, with 20 bases between them. CDR1 and CDR2 (germline): SNHLY, FYNNEI. The CDR3 DNA sequence: TGTGCCAGACCCCGAGGGGCCCTGGGCGACACTGAAGCTTTCTTT. Protein product: CARPRGALGDTEAFF.

V usage is TRBV6-5 and J usage is TRBJ1-2; D not certain. This CDR3 region has 13 residues. The V end lost 4 bases, the J end lost 7 bases, and 13 bases lay between the germline ends. The V gene's germline CDR1 is MNHEY and CDR2 SVGAGI. The CDR3 sequence: CASSSSREGGYTF. The CDR3 DNA reads TGTGCCAGCAGTTCCTCCCGGGAGGGTGGCTACACCTTC.

The chain uses TRBV20-1 and TRBJ1-5; D possibly corresponds to TRBD1 (5 bases). Trimming removed 3 bases from V and 1 base from J, with 10 bases in between. The germline CDR1 and CDR2 sequences are DFQATT and SNEGSKA (reference sequence). The CDR3 loop spans 14 amino acids. CDR3 in amino acids: CSARTGGSNQPQHF. CDR3 DNA: TGCAGTGCTAGGACTGGGGGAAGCAATCAGCCCCAGCATTTT.

Notes on this clonotype: This may be a read error: a much more frequent sequence differs by one nucleotide. The CDR3 coding sequence is TGTGCCGGCTCACCACCCACTCGGACTGGAAACACCATATATTTT. It specifies CAGSPPTRTGNTIYF. This rearrangement joins TRBV18 to TRBJ1-3; D unresolved. From germline, CDR1 is KGHSH and CDR2 LQKENI. The CDR3 sequence is 15 residues long.

V is TRBV5-1 and J is TRBJ2-3; either TRBD1 or TRBD2 may fit D (5 bases each). V lost 5 bases to trimming and J lost 6 bases, with 16 bases between them. The germline V gene has CDR1 SGHRS and CDR2 YFSETQ. The CDR3 consists of 14 residues. CDR3 protein: CASSLSGGDDTQYF. The CDR3 region has the DNA TGCGCCAGCAGTTTAAGTGGGGGTGACGATACGCAGTATTTT.

A note on this clonotype: Relative to the germline gene, one junction end is altered; a read error may explain this. This chain joins TRBV15 and TRBJ1-4; D call uncertain. Germline V gives CDR1 LNHNV, CDR2 YYDKDF (reference sequence). The CDR3 totals 15 residues. CDR3 sequence reads: CATSRALGSGEKLLF. The CDR3 bases are TGTGCCACCAGCAGAGCTTTGGGGTCGGGTGAAAAACTGCTTTTT.

This clonotype was found many times. The chain carries TRBV12-3 or TRBV12-4 and TRBJ1-2; tentatively, D is TRBD1 (6 bases). This CDR3 has 16 residues. Trimming took 6 bases from V and 0 from J, leaving 17 bases between them. Written as DNA, the CDR3 is TGTGCCAGCAGGGGAACAGGGAGGGGAGCTAACTATGGCTACACCTTC. It codes for CASRGTGRGANYGYTF.

V usage is TRBV6-5 and J usage is TRBJ1-2; tentatively, D is TRBD1 (5 bases). V lost 0 bases and J 7 bases, leaving 12 bases between the germline ends. Germline loops: CDR1 MNHEY, CDR2 SVGAGI. This CDR3 has 14 amino acids. CDR3 in DNA: TGTGCCAGCAGTTACTCGCTCAGGGAGAGTGGCTACACCTTC. It yields the protein CASSYSLRESGYTF.